What follows are 19 T cell receptor beta chains derived from one specimen sequenced in a study of T cells in Graves' hyperthyroidism and ophthalmopathy. From RNA transcripts, TCR beta CDR3 regions were amplified. In the first-round RT-PCR of the TCR CDR3, the HTBI primer set was used. TCRdb reprocessed the multiplex PCR reads via MiXCR and lists one record per CDR3 protein. The profile covers about 37,000 distinct CDR3 sequences, with roughly 50% appearing a single time and about a sixth taken by the ten largest. Sequencing used blood. Receptors originate from a man aged 40-49 years with Graves' ophthalmopathy.

In its sample, this clonotype is medium-sized (0.01 to 0.1%). The chain is built from TRBV7-2 and TRBJ2-6, with D unclear. Trimming took 3 bases from V and 2 from J, leaving 8 bases between them. The germline V gene has CDR1 SGHTA and CDR2 FQGNSA. This CDR3 has 15 amino acids. CDR3 nucleotides: TGTGCCAGCAGCTTTACGGCCACTGGGGCCAACGTCCTGACTTTC. Translation gives CASSFTATGANVLTF.

In this sample, this clonotype turned up a few times. The chain links TRBV7-9 to TRBJ2-2; D unclear. This CDR3 spans 10 amino acids. V dropped 6 bases and J dropped 7 bases, with 3 bases sitting between them. Germline V lookup: CDR1 SEHNR, CDR2 FQNEAQ (reference sequence). The CDR3 coding sequence is TGTGCCAGCAGTAACGGGGAGCTGTTTTTT. As protein: CASSNGELFF.

The V and J genes are TRBV20-1 and TRBJ1-5; D is undetermined. The CDR3 contains 12 residues. CDR1 and CDR2 (germline): DFQATT, SNEGSKA (reference sequence). Trimming took 4 bases from V and 11 from J, leaving 15 bases between them. CDR3 region: CSAKKGAKAQHF. Here the CDR3 DNA reads TGCAGTGCTAAAAAGGGAGCTAAGGCCCAGCATTTT.

The chain joins TRBV20-1 to TRBJ1-1; a weak D match, TRBD1 (6 bases). Germline V gene data show CDR1 as DFQATT and CDR2 as SNEGSKA (reference sequence). CDR3 size: 14 residues. V was trimmed by 2 bases and J by 9 bases, leaving 19 bases between them. CDR3 coding DNA: TGCAGTGCTAGACCCCCGGGGGGCGGTTTTAAAGCTTTCTTT. This encodes CSARPPGGGFKAFF.

The chain is built from TRBV7-6 and TRBJ2-2, with TRBD2 identical over 7 bases. V trimming: 3 bases; J trimming: 3 bases; junction bases outside the gene matches: 10. The CDR3 consists of 17 residues. The V gene's germline CDR1 is SGHVS and CDR2 FNYEAQ. In DNA form, the CDR3 reads TGTGCCAGCAGCTTGGCGGGGGAACTAGCCTACACCGGGGAGCTGTTTTTT. Protein sequence: CASSLAGELAYTGELFF.

This clonotype appeared a single time. This rearrangement joins TRBV20-1 to TRBJ2-7; D possibly matches TRBD1 or TRBD2 (6 bases each). V lost 0 bases to trimming and J lost 2 bases, with 14 bases between them. The CDR3 has 15 residues. CDR1 and CDR2 from the germline V gene are DFQATT and SNEGSKA (reference sequence). This CDR3 is CSARDQGRGAYEQYF. The DNA for the CDR3 is TGCAGTGCTAGAGATCAGGGGCGGGGAGCCTACGAGCAGTACTTC.

This clonotype occurred many times. The chain recombines TRBV12-3 or TRBV12-4 with TRBJ2-7; TRBD2 might be the D (6 bases). Trimming shortened V by 2 bases and J by 5 bases, and 16 bases separated the two germline ends. The CDR3 is made up of 15 amino acids. The CDR3: CASSLRAGRINEQYF. The CDR3 nucleotides read TGTGCCAGCAGTTTAAGGGCAGGGAGGATCAACGAGCAGTACTTC.

Ten or more counts support this clonotype. This chain links TRBV10-2 with TRBJ2-1; TRBD2 matches at 10 bases. Germline trimming cut 6 bases from V and 0 bases from J; bases unmatched to any gene: 5. The CDR3 is made up of 16 amino acids. Germline loops: CDR1 WSHSY, CDR2 SAAADI. Here the CDR3 reads CASRYLAGDSYNEQFF. CDR3 sequence (DNA): TGCGCCAGCAGATATCTAGCGGGAGACTCCTACAATGAGCAGTTCTTC.

Relative to its sample, this clonotype is medium-sized. CDR3 in amino acids: CASRGPASYEQYF. Written as DNA, the CDR3 is TGTGCCAGTAGGGGACCTGCGTCATACGAGCAGTACTTC. This chain links TRBV19 with TRBJ2-7; D may match TRBD1 or TRBD2 (5 bases each). Germline V gene sequence: CDR1 LNHDA, CDR2 SQIVND (reference sequence). The ends were cut back, 6 bases at V and 4 bases at J, with 13 bases in the middle. The CDR3 covers 13 residues. Looking up the rest from reference TRBV19 and TRBJ2-7 gives the full variable domain: DGGITQSPKYLFRKEGQNVTLSCEQNLNHDAMYWYRQDPGQGLRLIYYSQIVNDFQKGDIAEGYSVSREKKESFPLTVTSAQKNPTAFYLCASRGPASYEQYFGPGTRLTVT.

The chain is built from TRBV5-1 and TRBJ1-2; D call uncertain. CDR3 size: 12 residues. Trimming took 2 bases from V and 8 from J, leaving 10 bases between them. Germline values: CDR1 SGHRS, CDR2 YFSETQ. CDR3 protein: CASSFMLEGYTF. The CDR3, as DNA: TGCGCCAGCAGCTTCATGCTGGAAGGCTACACCTTC.

This clonotype appeared many times. The chain has TRBV12-3 or TRBV12-4 and TRBJ1-1; D gene unclear. The CDR3 runs to 11 residues. V shed 2 bases and J shed 4 bases, with 2 bases lying between them. The CDR3: CASSLSTEAFF. In nucleotides, the CDR3 is TGTGCCAGCAGTTTAAGCACTGAAGCTTTCTTT.

This clonotype was recorded at least ten times. The chain combines TRBV2 with TRBJ1-1; 8 nucleotides align to TRBD1. The CDR3 has 16 residues. CDR1 is SNHLY and CDR2 is FYNNEI in the germline V gene. V lost 5 bases to trimming and J lost 0 bases; unmatched junction nucleotides: 8. The CDR3 DNA reads TGTGCCAGCAGTCCCCCAGGGGGCGGCATGAACACTGAAGCTTTCTTT. Protein sequence: CASSPPGGGMNTEAFF.

A single count supports this clonotype. One end of the junction does not line up with germline, which may come from a read error. The chain is built from TRBV7-7 and TRBJ1-4; D gene ambiguous. CDR3 size: 23 residues. Germline-derived CDR1 and CDR2 are SSHAT and FNYEAQ (reference sequence). CDR3 in DNA: TGTGCTAGCAGCTTAGGCAGATACAATGAGACTGTCGTGCTGCTGGCCGAGAATGAAAAACTGTTTTTT. This translates into CASSLGRYNETVVLLAENEKLFF.

V and J are TRBV9 and TRBJ1-3, with TRBD1 as a possible D gene (5 bases). V was cut by 5 bases and J by 7 bases, with 13 bases left in between. The CDR3 has 13 amino acids. Germline assignment: CDR1 SGDLS and CDR2 YYNGEE. CDR3 sequence reads: CASSLSGGNTIYF. The CDR3 nucleotides are TGTGCCAGCAGTTTGAGCGGGGGGAACACCATATATTTT.

V and J are TRBV6-1 and TRBJ2-2; the D gene could be TRBD1 or TRBD2 (5 bases each). Germline V lookup: CDR1 MNHNS, CDR2 SASEGT. Trimming removed 4 bases from V and 4 bases from J, with 10 bases in between. The CDR3 totals 14 residues. The CDR3 region has the DNA TGTGCCAGCAGTGGGGGGTGGAGCACCGGGGAGCTGTTTTTT. Its translation is CASSGGWSTGELFF.

The rearrangement links TRBV24-1 to TRBJ2-3; D gene uncertain. Germline V CDR1 and CDR2: KGHDR, SFDVKD. The V end lost 2 bases, the J end lost 2 bases, and 16 bases lay between the germline ends. CDR3 length: 17 residues. The CDR3 region is CATSDSRLGTYTDTQYF. Here the CDR3 DNA reads TGTGCCACCAGTGATTCTAGACTCGGCACATACACAGATACGCAGTATTTT.

V usage is TRBV20-1 and J usage is TRBJ1-1; D unresolved. The CDR3 totals 13 residues. Germline values: CDR1 DFQATT, CDR2 SNEGSKA (reference sequence). Trimming removed 1 base at V and 10 bases at J, with 16 bases between. In DNA form, the CDR3 reads TGCAGTGCTAGAGTCGGGTCAGGAGGTGTAGCTTTCTTT. Protein product: CSARVGSGGVAFF.

This clonotype was recorded at least ten times. The chain uses TRBV20-1 and TRBJ2-1, with 10 nucleotides matching TRBD2. After removal of 0 bases from V and 7 bases from J, the junction contained 9 bases not matched to a gene. In germline, CDR1 is DFQATT, CDR2 SNEGSKA (reference sequence). The CDR3 runs 16 residues. The CDR3 spells CSARDHDSGRLNEQFF. CDR3 bases: TGCAGTGCTAGAGATCACGATAGCGGGAGGTTGAATGAGCAGTTCTTC.

This clonotype was found many times. V usage is TRBV5-1 and J usage is TRBJ1-2, with 7 bases lining up with TRBD1. The J segment lost 7 bases and the V segment lost 4 bases, leaving 10 bases of the junction unmatched. Looked up from germline, CDR1 is SGHRS and CDR2 is YFSETQ. The CDR3 runs to 14 residues. In nucleotides, the CDR3 is TGCGCCAGCAGCCCGGGACAGCCCGGCTGTGGCTACACCTTC. It encodes CASSPGQPGCGYTF. Full variable domain (rest looked up from reference TRBV5-1 and TRBJ1-2): KAGVTQTPRYLIKTRGQQVTLSCSPISGHRSVSWYQQTPGQGLQFLFEYFSETQRNKGNFPGRFSGRQFSNSRSEMNVSTLELGDSALYLCASSPGQPGCGYTFGSGTRLTVV.